A selection of T cell receptor beta chains follows, all from one sample in a study of post-analysis software for immune sequencing data. TCRdb independently ran MiXCR on the PCR reads; one entry per CDR3 protein. This sample carries hundreds of thousands of distinct CDR3 sequences, roughly 46% of them seen once, and the ten largest clones take roughly 12%. The sequenced sample consisted of blood. Every receptor here comes from a girl between 5 and 17 years old with multiple sclerosis. Both conserved end residues are part of each CDR3. A D gene is named only where the DNA matches it firmly. Some rows have no size entry. The others give once, few or many, or a class for an expanded clone.

j_call clone_size d_call v_call cdr3_nt cdr3_aa
TRBJ2-4 few NA TRBV4-1 TGCGCCAGCAGCCAAGGTCGGGGGCAGTACTTC CASSQGRGQYF
TRBJ2-1 NA TRBD2 TRBV5-1 TGCGCCAGCAGCTTAGCGGGAGTGGACTACAATGAGCAGTTCTTC CASSLAGVDYNEQFF
TRBJ1-2 NA NA TRBV7-9 TGTGCCAGCAGCCTTGAGGGACCTAACTATGGCTACACCTTC CASSLEGPNYGYTF
TRBJ2-2 few NA TRBV11-2 TGTGCCAGCAGCCTCGGTGGGAGGACCTTCGGAACCGGGGAGTTGTTTTTT CASSLGGRTFGTGELFF
TRBJ2-7 NA NA TRBV11-2 TGTGCCAGCAGCTCCCAACTAGTCCTATCCTACGAGCAGTACTTC CASSSQLVLSYEQYF
TRBJ1-1 few TRBD1 TRBV29-1 TGCAGCGAGACAACAGGGGTGAACACTGAAGCTTTCTTT CSETTGVNTEAFF
TRBJ2-7 NA TRBD2 TRBV27 TGTGCCAGCAGTTTAAGGGGGACTAGCGGAGGATTTTACGAGCAGTACTTC CASSLRGTSGGFYEQYF
TRBJ2-3 NA NA TRBV5-1 TGCGCCAGCAGCTTTGTGGGGGGAACTAGCACAGATACGCAGTATTTT CASSFVGGTSTDTQYF
TRBJ2-1 NA TRBD2 TRBV7-3 TGTGCCAGCAGCCCTTCCTTAGCGGGAGGGTACAATGAGCAGTTCTTC CASSPSLAGGYNEQFF
TRBJ2-7 NA TRBD1 TRBV7-3 TGTGCCAGCAGTTTGGACAGGGAAGGCGAGCAGTACTTC CASSLDREGEQYF
TRBJ2-2 NA TRBD2 TRBV19 TGTGCCAGTATAGACGGGGGGGACACCGGGGAGCTGTTTTTT CASIDGGDTGELFF
TRBJ2-1 NA NA TRBV5-1 TGCGCCAGCAGCTTGAAGGATGGCTCCTACAATGAGCAGTTCTTC CASSLKDGSYNEQFF
TRBJ2-1 NA TRBD2 TRBV15 TGTGCCACCGGCGGGGGTCTGAGCTCCTACAATGAGCAGTTCTTC CATGGGLSSYNEQFF
TRBJ2-1 few TRBD2 TRBV6-2/TRBV6-3 TGTGCCAGCAGTCCCGGGACTAGCGTAAATGAGCAGTTCTTC CASSPGTSVNEQFF
TRBJ1-1 few NA TRBV12-3/TRBV12-4 TGTGCCAGCAATCTCCAGGGGAGGAACACTGAAGCTTTCTTT CASNLQGRNTEAFF
TRBJ2-7 NA NA TRBV20-1 TGCAGTGCTAGAGTATGGGCGGGGCCGTACTACGAGCAGTACTTC CSARVWAGPYYEQYF
TRBJ2-3 few TRBD2 TRBV7-2 TGTGCCAGCAGCTTTAGCGGGAGTTGGACAGATACGCAGTATTTT CASSFSGSWTDTQYF
TRBJ1-2 NA NA TRBV29-1 TGCAGCGTTGAAGAAAAAGTGAGAGACAGGCTAAAGAACTATGGCTACACCTTC CSVEEKVRDRLKNYGYTF
TRBJ2-3 NA TRBD2 TRBV7-2 TGTGCCAGCAGCCTTCTAGCGGGAGTTGTCTCAGATACGCAGTATTTT CASSLLAGVVSDTQYF
TRBJ2-7 few TRBD2 TRBV6-2/TRBV6-3 TGTGCCAGCAGTTTCCTAGCGGAAACCATGATCTCCTACGAGCAGTACTTC CASSFLAETMISYEQYF
TRBJ1-2 NA TRBD1 TRBV6-6 TGTGCCAGCAGTTACCCAATACAGGGGGCTGGCTACACCTTC CASSYPIQGAGYTF
TRBJ2-7 NA NA TRBV5-6 TGTGCCAGCACCCTACTGGAGGGAGGATCTTTCTCCTACGAGCAGTACTTC CASTLLEGGSFSYEQYF
TRBJ1-1 NA NA TRBV27 TGTGCCAGCATCGGGGCGTACACTGAAGCTTTCTTT CASIGAYTEAFF
TRBJ2-3 once TRBD2 TRBV6-6 TGTGCCAGCAGATATAAGCGGGAGGGCCCACCAGATACGCAGTATTTT CASRYKREGPPDTQYF
TRBJ1-5 NA TRBD1 TRBV2 TGTGCCAGCAGTGAACAGGGGGCCACCACTTATAGCAATCAGCCCCAGCATTTT CASSEQGATTYSNQPQHF
TRBJ2-4 few NA TRBV4-1 TGCGCCAGCAGCCAACTGGGGACGGCAGAGAGAAACATTCAGTACTTC CASSQLGTAERNIQYF
TRBJ1-1 NA NA TRBV7-2 TGTGCCAGCAGCTTAGGAGGGGCCGCTACCACTGAAGCTTTCTTT CASSLGGAATTEAFF
TRBJ2-3 NA TRBD2 TRBV15 TGTGCCACCAGCAGAGTGCCTAGCGGGAGCACAGATACGCAGTATTTT CATSRVPSGSTDTQYF
TRBJ2-7 NA NA TRBV10-3 TGTGCCATTGCAGGGTCCTACGAGCAGTACTTC CAIAGSYEQYF
TRBJ2-7 NA NA TRBV12-3/TRBV12-4 TGTGCCAGCAGTTTTCGGACCAGCCCTTCCTACGAGCAGTACTTC CASSFRTSPSYEQYF
TRBJ2-7 NA TRBD1 TRBV20-1 TGCAGTGCTACTACTACAGGGGATGACAACTACGAGCAGTACTTC CSATTTGDDNYEQYF
TRBJ2-3 NA TRBD2 TRBV9 TGTGCCAGCACCGTAGTGGGTAGCGGGAGCACAGATACGCAGTATTTT CASTVVGSGSTDTQYF
TRBJ1-2 NA NA TRBV7-2 TGTGCCAGCAGCCGCGAGAGCTATGGCTACACCTTC CASSRESYGYTF
TRBJ1-2 NA NA TRBV7-2 TGTGCCAGCAGCTTATATGGCACAGATGACTACACCTTC CASSLYGTDDYTF
TRBJ2-2 NA NA TRBV7-7 TGTGCTAGCAGTTCCGAAGCCAGATCGAACACCGGGGAGCTGTTTTTT CASSSEARSNTGELFF
TRBJ2-7 few NA TRBV20-1 TGCAGTGCTAGAGGGACTATCTACGAGCAGTACTTC CSARGTIYEQYF
TRBJ1-1 few NA TRBV6-5 TGTGCCAGCAGCCCGAGGCAGGGGCAGGTTGAAGCTTTCTTT CASSPRQGQVEAFF
TRBJ2-1 NA TRBD2 TRBV5-1 TGCGCCAGCAGCTTGGCCGTGGACGGGGGGAGAAATGAGCAGTTCTTC CASSLAVDGGRNEQFF
TRBJ2-1 many NA TRBV7-3 TGTGCCAGCAGCTTAAGTCCAGCATACAATGAGCAGTTCTTC CASSLSPAYNEQFF
TRBJ2-1 NA NA TRBV7-3 TGTGCCAGCAGCTCTAGCTGGGGAACCTACAATGAGCAGTTCTTC CASSSSWGTYNEQFF
TRBJ1-1 NA TRBD1 TRBV27 TGTGCCAGCAGTTTTTCCTCAGGGGGCACTGAAGCTTTCTTT CASSFSSGGTEAFF
TRBJ1-2 NA NA TRBV11-2 TGTGCCAGCAGCCCCAGCCGTAACTATGGCTACACCTTC CASSPSRNYGYTF
TRBJ2-7 few TRBD1 TRBV19 TGTGCCAGTAGTTTAGGACAGGGGGACACCTACGAGCAGTACTTC CASSLGQGDTYEQYF
TRBJ2-7 few NA TRBV7-9 TGTGCCAGCAGCTTAGTTTCGGGCGAGCAGTACTTC CASSLVSGEQYF
TRBJ2-1 few TRBD2 TRBV15 TGTGCCACCAGCAGACGTAGCGGGAGGGGTAATGAGCAGTTCTTC CATSRRSGRGNEQFF
TRBJ1-1 NA NA TRBV7-2 TGTGCCAGCAGCCCCGGCAGGGCCCATGAAGCTTTCTTT CASSPGRAHEAFF
TRBJ2-5 few NA TRBV20-1 TGCAGTGCCAACACTAGAGCCAAGACCCAGTACTTC CSANTRAKTQYF
TRBJ1-1 NA TRBD1 TRBV5-1 TGCGCCAGCAGCTCGAAGGGGGGGACAGGAGATATGAACACTGAAGCTTTCTTT CASSSKGGTGDMNTEAFF
TRBJ2-7 NA TRBD1 TRBV20-1 TGCAGTGCTAGCGGGGGGACAGGGGTCAACGAGCAGTACTTC CSASGGTGVNEQYF
TRBJ2-3 NA NA TRBV7-9 TGTGCCAGCATCCTCACAGGCCGCACAGATACGCAGTATTTT CASILTGRTDTQYF
TRBJ2-3 many NA TRBV2 TGTGCCAGCAGGGGGATCACAGATACGCAGTATTTT CASRGITDTQYF
TRBJ2-1 NA TRBD2 TRBV19 TGTGCCAGTAGTATGGGGAGGGAACGGAACAATGAGCAGTTCTTC CASSMGRERNNEQFF
TRBJ2-7 NA TRBD2 TRBV10-3 TGTGCCATCAGTGGTGTAGCGGGAGTGGGGGAGCAGTACTTC CAISGVAGVGEQYF